Listed below are T cell receptor beta chains from one sample, sequenced in a study of cytomegalovirus exposure and HLA in healthy donors. The protocol was immunoSEQ multiplex PCR, while the TCRdb copy is restricted to in-frame clones and leaves out a portion. The profile shows 100,000 or so clones, around nine tenths of them singletons. The material sequenced was PBMCs. These receptors came from a young woman in good health and CMV-seronegative. The CDR3 runs from the conserved cysteine through the conserved F or W. A D gene is named only where the DNA matches it firmly. Not all rows give a size; the values are once, few, many and, for expanded clones, a class.

V: TRBV7-9
J: TRBJ1-6
length: 13
D: TRBD1
size: .
CDR3: CASSSQGGSPLHF
DNA: TGTGCCAGCAGCTCACAGGGGGGATCACCCCTCCACTTT

V: TRBV7-3
J: TRBJ2-7
length: 14
D: .
size: .
CDR3: CASSLTRTAYEQYF
DNA: TGTGCCAGCAGCTTAACTAGGACTGCCTACGAGCAGTACTTC

V: TRBV29-1
J: TRBJ2-2
length: 16
D: .
size: .
CDR3: CSVEGDQGDDPGELFF
DNA: TGCAGCGTTGAAGGTGATCAGGGTGATGACCCCGGGGAGCTGTTTTTT

V: TRBV27
J: TRBJ1-2
length: 13
D: TRBD1
size: .
CDR3: CASTGNRGQGYTF
DNA: TGTGCCAGCACCGGAAACAGGGGGCAAGGCTACACCTTC

V: TRBV5-1
J: TRBJ1-2
length: 14
D: .
size: .
CDR3: CASSPRGTNYGYTF
DNA: TGCGCCAGCAGTCCAAGGGGGACTAACTATGGCTACACCTTC

V: TRBV27
J: TRBJ2-5
length: 14
D: .
size: .
CDR3: CASSPYRDQETQYF
DNA: TGTGCCAGCAGTCCGTACAGGGATCAAGAGACCCAGTACTTC

V: TRBV19
J: TRBJ1-1
length: 13
D: .
size: .
CDR3: CATIDVTGSAAFF
DNA: TGTGCCACTATAGACGTTACAGGGTCGGCAGCTTTCTTT

V: TRBV18
J: TRBJ2-3
length: 15
D: .
size: .
CDR3: CASSLYIGTTDTQYF
DNA: TGTGCCAGCTCACTGTATATCGGGACAACAGATACGCAGTATTTT

V: TRBV27
J: TRBJ2-3
length: 15
D: TRBD2
size: .
CDR3: CASSHGTSGVYTQYF
DNA: TGTGCCAGCAGTCATGGGACTAGCGGGGTCTATACGCAGTATTTT

V: TRBV2
J: TRBJ1-2
length: 14
D: .
size: few
CDR3: CASSEARGIDGYTF
DNA: TGTGCCAGCAGTGAGGCCAGGGGAATCGATGGCTACACCTTC

V: TRBV7-2
J: TRBJ1-4
length: 15
D: TRBD1
size: once
CDR3: CASSNGQGNNEKLFF
DNA: TGTGCCAGCAGTAATGGACAGGGGAATAACGAAAAACTGTTTTTT

V: TRBV7-9
J: TRBJ2-7
length: 16
D: TRBD1
size: .
CDR3: CASSFGFGQGYNEQYF
DNA: TGTGCCAGCAGCTTCGGCTTCGGACAGGGATATAACGAGCAGTACTTC

V: TRBV9
J: TRBJ2-5
length: 17
D: TRBD2
size: .
CDR3: CASSPLSLAGGVETQYF
DNA: TGTGCCAGCAGCCCCCTAAGTTTAGCGGGGGGGGTAGAGACCCAGTACTTC